The rows below give T cell receptor beta chains drawn from one sample of a study of glioma-infiltrating T cells. TCRdb used MiXCR to reprocess the multiplex PCR reads, holding one entry per CDR3 protein. Of tens of thousands of distinct CDR3 sequences in the sample, 20% to 25% were seen once. Sequences were obtained from glioma tissue, nonneoplastic brain tissue, or PBMCs (not recorded which). The receptors stem from a human donor with low-grade glioma or glioblastoma, undergoing nonglioma brain surgery, or in good health (not recorded which). The CDR3 runs from the conserved cysteine through the conserved F or W. The order of the fields is CDR3 DNA, CDR3 protein, clone size, J gene, V gene, D gene. A D gene is named only where the DNA matches it firmly. Clone size is stated in some rows and not others, as once, few, many or a class when expanded.

TGTGCCAGCAGTTACTTAGAGACACCAAGGGAGCCCCAGCATTTT	CASSYLETPREPQHF	NA	TRBJ1-5	TRBV6-5	NA
TGCAGTGCTGAGCGGAGCCTACCTGATAACTATGGCTACACCTTC	CSAERSLPDNYGYTF	many	TRBJ1-2	TRBV20-1	NA
TGCAGTGCTAGTGTAGGACACACCGGGGAGCTGTTTTTT	CSASVGHTGELFF	many	TRBJ2-2	TRBV20-1	NA
TGCGCCAGCAGTGAGCCGGGAGAAGTCAACGAGCAGTACTTC	CASSEPGEVNEQYF	many	TRBJ2-7	TRBV10-2	NA
TGTGCCAGCTCACCAGGGGAGAACTATGGCTACACCTTC	CASSPGENYGYTF	many	TRBJ1-2	TRBV18	NA
TGTGCCAGTAGTCCCGGGAGGGCGAACTATGGCTACACCTTC	CASSPGRANYGYTF	NA	TRBJ1-2	TRBV19	NA
TGTGCCAGCAGTGAAGTGCCGGGACAGGGTTTTGATCAGCCCCAGCATTTT	CASSEVPGQGFDQPQHF	medium-sized	TRBJ1-5	TRBV6-1	TRBD1
TGTGCCAGCAGCCTACAGGGGGGAATAGGGTACGAGCAGTACTTC	CASSLQGGIGYEQYF	many	TRBJ2-7	TRBV6-1	TRBD1
TGTGCCAGCCGGTCCAGGGCAGACGGTAGAGCCGAGCAGTACTTC	CASRSRADGRAEQYF	many	TRBJ2-7	TRBV6-1	NA
TGTGCCAGCAGCGCTTATGGAGGGGGCTTCACTGAAGCTTTCTTT	CASSAYGGGFTEAFF	many	TRBJ1-1	TRBV7-2	TRBD1
TGTGCCAGCAGCTTGGGACTAGCGAAGGGACAAGAGACCCAGTACTTC	CASSLGLAKGQETQYF	many	TRBJ2-5	TRBV7-2	TRBD2
TGCAGTGCTACTCCCCGGGGTGGCAGGGGATACGAGCAGTACTTC	CSATPRGGRGYEQYF	many	TRBJ2-7	TRBV20-1	NA
TGTGCCAGCAGCTATACCGGGACAGTAGACTCCTACGAGCAGTACTTC	CASSYTGTVDSYEQYF	many	TRBJ2-7	TRBV7-2	TRBD1
TGTGCCAGCAGTTACTCGATACGTAGCGGGGCAGAACAACACAATGAGCAGTTCTTC	CASSYSIRSGAEQHNEQFF	many	TRBJ2-1	TRBV6-6	TRBD2
TGTGCCAGCAGTAAAGACAGGTCTAACTATGGCTACACCTTC	CASSKDRSNYGYTF	NA	TRBJ1-2	TRBV12-3/TRBV12-4	NA
TGTGCCAGCAGTTTGGGACTAGCGGGAGGAGAGACCCAGTACTTC	CASSLGLAGGETQYF	NA	TRBJ2-5	TRBV27	TRBD2
TGTGCCAGCAGCTTACTGCAGGGGGCTTTGGGTACGCAGTATTTT	CASSLLQGALGTQYF	NA	TRBJ2-3	TRBV5-6	TRBD1
TGTGCCAGCAGCCCTACGCTCATAGCGGGAGCTGGAGATACGCAGTATTTT	CASSPTLIAGAGDTQYF	many	TRBJ2-3	TRBV14	TRBD2
TGTGCCAGCTCACCCAACTACCTACGAGAGCAGTACTTC	CASSPNYLREQYF	many	TRBJ2-7	TRBV18	NA
TGTGCCAGCAGCTTAGGAGGGGACAAATCCTACGAGCAGTACTTC	CASSLGGDKSYEQYF	many	TRBJ2-7	TRBV7-2	NA
TGCAGTGCTAGAGGGGGACTAGCGGCAGATACGCAGTATTTT	CSARGGLAADTQYF	many	TRBJ2-3	TRBV20-1	TRBD2
TGTGCCAGCAGGCGACAGGGGGCGGGAGACCAACTTAAGGCTTTCTTT	CASRRQGAGDQLKAFF	many	TRBJ1-1	TRBV6-1	TRBD1
TGTGCCAGCAGCTTAGAGGACAGCTCAGATACGCAGTATTTT	CASSLEDSSDTQYF	many	TRBJ2-3	TRBV7-6	NA
TGTGCCAGCAGTCGGCGGACAGGGGGTTTCTATGGCTACACCTTC	CASSRRTGGFYGYTF	NA	TRBJ1-2	TRBV12-3/TRBV12-4	TRBD1
TGTGCCTGGAGCCGGGACAGCCCCTACGAGCAGTACTTC	CAWSRDSPYEQYF	few	TRBJ2-7	TRBV30	TRBD1
TGTGCCAGTAGTGTGGATGGAGAGTGGAGGAGGTTTTTT	CASSVDGEWRRFF	few	TRBJ1-4	TRBV19	NA
TGCGCCAGCAGCTTGACTATCCCAACCAATGAGCAGTTCTTC	CASSLTIPTNEQFF	many	TRBJ2-1	TRBV5-1	NA
TGTGCCAGCAGCCACTCCGGGACAGGGGACTATGGCTACACCTTC	CASSHSGTGDYGYTF	few	TRBJ1-2	TRBV7-9	TRBD1
TGTGCCAGCAGCTTAGGATCGGGGAACACCGGGGAGCTGTTTTTT	CASSLGSGNTGELFF	many	TRBJ2-2	TRBV7-2	NA
TGTGCCAGCAGCTTCGACGGCAGAGCTAACTATGGCTACACCTTC	CASSFDGRANYGYTF	few	TRBJ1-2	TRBV11-2	NA
TGTGCCAGCTCACCACTAGCGGGGAGGCAAGAGACCCAGTACTTC	CASSPLAGRQETQYF	many	TRBJ2-5	TRBV18	TRBD2
TGCAGTGCCTTGTTAAGTAGCGGAAACACCATATATTTT	CSALLSSGNTIYF	many	TRBJ1-3	TRBV20-1	NA
TGTGCCAGCAGCTCCGCCGGACTCCTAGAGACCCAGTACTTC	CASSSAGLLETQYF	many	TRBJ2-5	TRBV7-2	NA